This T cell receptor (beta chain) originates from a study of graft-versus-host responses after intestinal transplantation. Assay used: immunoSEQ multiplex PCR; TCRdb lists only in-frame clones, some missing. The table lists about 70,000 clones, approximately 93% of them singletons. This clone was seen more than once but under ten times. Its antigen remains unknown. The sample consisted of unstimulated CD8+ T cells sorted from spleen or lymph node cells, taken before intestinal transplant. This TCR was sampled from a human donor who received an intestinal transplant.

Written as DNA, the CDR3 is TGCGCCAGCAACAACTCTAGCGGGGGGAACTACAATGAGCAGTTCTTC. Its protein product is CASNNSSGGNYNEQFF. The genes are TRBV10-1 and TRBJ2-1; 11 nucleotides match TRBD2. There are 16 residues in the CDR3. Trimming took 7 bases from V and 3 from J; bases not matched to a gene: 8. Germline CDR1 is WNHNN and CDR2 is SYGVQD (reference sequence).